This paragraph covers one T cell receptor beta chain sequence. What it recognizes is unknown. This sample is drawn from a study of PD-L1 blockade in urothelial cancer. Study-level information: It was at 3 weeks (second dose) and 6 weeks after treatment start that blood was analyzed. Peripheral blood specimens exhibited a median yield of roughly 140,000 T cells. Notes on the study in general: Durable-benefit patients expanded tumor-associated blood clones more at 3 weeks.

Germline V CDR1 and CDR2: LNHDA, SQIVND (reference sequence). The CDR3 spans 13 residues. The V gene lost 4 bases and the J gene lost 5 bases, with 11 bases spanning the gap. Spiking of synthetic TCR analog templates was performed in each PCR. Sequencing used immunoSEQ multiplex PCR; TCRdb keeps in-frame clones, though not all of them. The table lists under 40,000 clones, 85% to 90% of them singletons. This clonotype originated in a man aged 60 to 75 with urothelial cancer. Sequenced material: PBMCs, taken around atezolizumab (anti-PD-L1) treatment. The V and J genes are TRBV19 and TRBJ2-5, with D unclear. In DNA form, the CDR3 reads TGTGCCAGTAGTAGATTAGAGTGGGAGACCCAGTACTTC. It encodes CASSRLEWETQYF. Full variable domain (remainder filled in from reference TRBV19 and TRBJ2-5): DGGITQSPKYLFRKEGQNVTLSCEQNLNHDAMYWYRQDPGQGLRLIYYSQIVNDFQKGDIAEGYSVSREKKESFPLTVTSAQKNPTAFYLCASSRLEWETQYFGPGTRLLVL.